This entry concerns a single T cell receptor (beta chain). This clone was observed once. Its cognate antigen has yet to be identified. No base-level quality is on record; no much larger clone is a single base apart. The germline V and J ends show losses of 0 bases and 13 bases respectively, and no gene match explains 14 bases of the junction. The CDR3 starts with the cysteine, ends with the phenylalanine, and has 16 residues. Of all the DNA, just the CDR3 is kept, 48 bases in frame from base 1. For CDR1 and CDR2, the germline V gene lists MGHRA and YSYEKL. The sample originates from a study of blood T cell repertoires in COVID-19 (dated by TCRdb to about 2020). Looking at the study overall: Samples from collaborators originated in the United States, Italy and Spain and spanned both the acute and convalescent phases of COVID-19. The prospective study material was composed of cDNA or gDNA derived from T cells, B-cell-depleted T cells, or PBMCs. The dataset comprised deeply sampled blood TCRbeta repertoires from subjects exposed to, actively infected with, or recovered from COVID-19. The repertoires were released in a freely available public database meant as a resource for research on the immune response to SARS-CoV-2. The samples were drawn from the first 160 participants of the ongoing ImmuneRACE study and from some 1,300 subjects provided by 6 global collaborators. The sample metadata nearly always contained a de-identified subject ID, COVID-19 status, age in years and sex. HLA class I and class II types, where available, came from metadata supplied by the sample provider rather than from assay-based typing.

What the authors observed across the whole study: The quantity of clinical and demographic metadata differed by source and by participant and was supplied without curation.

The immunoSEQ Assay, a bias-controlled multiplex PCR, was used to amplify TCRbeta CDR3 regions from genomic DNA. Per the original workflow: The number of nucleated cells in each sample was estimated by amplification of reference gene primers within the assay. To quantify the absolute abundance of each unique TCRbeta CDR3 rearrangement, sequence reads were collapsed and filtered. Productive Simpson clonality was computed per sample as the square root of Simpson's diversity index over productive rearrangements. TCRdb provides this immuneACCESS table in a form limited to in-frame rearrangements. Some clones are lacking; in checked studies, under half of them reflect an unresolved V gene, and why the rest are absent is not known. V and J calls and clone size follow that table, whereas D and trimming were derived from the DNA. This sample has roughly 230,000 clones in its table, and over 75% of those were observed once. About 3.2% of the sample goes to the ten largest clones.

Participants in the prospective study were enrolled through a virtual design, were aged about 18 to 90 years, and lived in 20 to 30 United States geographic areas. Cohort assignment in the prospective study relied on participant-reported clinical history from a screening survey and a study questionnaire. For ImmuneRACE Cohort 3, a participant was defined as recovered based on two consecutive negative NP/OP PCR tests, clearance by a healthcare professional, or resolution of symptoms. Mobile phlebotomists in the prospective study collected whole blood, serum and a nasopharyngeal or oropharyngeal swab from every participant. Prospective study participants could optionally give additional blood draws and questionnaires over an approximately 2-month period. Before DNA extraction, prospective study blood samples were shipped either frozen or at room temperature.

The chain is made from TRBV4-1 and TRBJ1-2; 10 bases in the middle match TRBD1. Sequencing was carried out using PBMCs or T cells enriched from blood (not recorded which). The receptor was isolated from a woman aged 55-69 years who had recovered from COVID-19. The base sequence is TGCGCCAGCAGCCAAGATCGCTTCCGACAGGGGGCCATCTCCACCTTC. Its coded protein is CASSQDRFRQGAISTF.